These 8 T cell receptor beta chains were all obtained from the same sample, sequenced in a study of CD8 T cells in Susac syndrome. Random hexamers primed reverse transcription of about 0.45 to 1 ug RNA. One entry per CDR3 protein results from TCRdb running MiXCR on the immunoSEQ multiplex PCR reads. The data contain 85,000 to 120,000 distinct CDR3 sequences, around 94% of them singletons. The sequenced sample consisted of CD8+ T cells from PBMCs. The receptors were sampled from a human donor with Susac syndrome.

The chain couples TRBV20-1 to TRBJ2-1, with 10 bases aligning to TRBD1. Trimming cost V 3 bases and J 6 bases; bases outside gene matches: 5. Germline-derived CDR1 and CDR2 are DFQATT and SNEGSKA (reference sequence). CDR3 size: 14 residues. CDR3 protein: CSARDRGYFNEQFF. The CDR3 DNA is TGCAGTGCTAGGGACAGGGGGTATTTCAATGAGCAGTTCTTC.

The J gene is TRBJ2-7, the V gene TRBV3-1, with 13 bases that match TRBD2. This CDR3 is 15 amino acids long. The V gene end was trimmed by 4 bases and the J gene end by 4 bases; junction bases not matched to a gene: 4. Germline V gene lookup returns CDR1 LGHDT and CDR2 YNNKEL (reference sequence). The CDR3 spells CASSPRLAGGYEQYF. As DNA, the CDR3 is TGTGCCAGCAGCCCGAGACTAGCGGGGGGATACGAGCAGTACTTC.

V is TRBV6-6 and J is TRBJ1-5; tentatively, D is TRBD1 (5 bases). The germline gives CDR1 MNHNY, CDR2 SVGAGI (reference sequence). This CDR3 has 13 amino acids. The V gene lost 5 bases and the J gene lost 4 bases, with 9 bases spanning the gap. The CDR3 sequence: CASSQTANQPQHF. The DNA for the CDR3 is TGTGCCAGCAGTCAGACAGCTAATCAGCCCCAGCATTTT.

The chain carries TRBV7-9 and TRBJ1-2; 9 bases agree with TRBD1. The CDR3 length is 17 residues. Trimming removed 5 bases from V and 4 bases from J; junction bases left unmatched: 14. Germline V gene lookup returns CDR1 SEHNR and CDR2 FQNEAQ (reference sequence). The CDR3 nucleotides are TGTGCCAGCAGCGAGGGACAGGGCAAAACCCTTTTCTATGGCTACACCTTC. It specifies CASSEGQGKTLFYGYTF.

The chain combines TRBV4-2 with TRBJ2-7; 9 bases match TRBD2. The trim removed 1 base at V and 4 bases at J, leaving 5 bases unmatched. Germline V CDR1 and CDR2: LGHNA, YNFKEQ. The CDR3 has 15 amino acids. DNA of the CDR3: TGTGCCAGCAGCCAAGGCGGGACTAGCCCTTACGAGCAGTACTTC. Amino acids: CASSQGGTSPYEQYF.

The gene calls are TRBV9 and TRBJ2-2; TRBD1 aligns across 8 bases. This CDR3 comprises 14 residues. J gave up 4 bases and V 3 bases, and 2 bases lay outside the gene matches. Germline V CDR1 and CDR2: SGDLS, YYNGEE. Written as DNA, the CDR3 is TGTGCCAGCAGCGGACAGGGGACCACCGGGGAGCTGTTTTTT. Translated: CASSGQGTTGELFF.

The chain has TRBV10-3 and TRBJ2-7; D might be TRBD1 (6 bases). Germline V gene sequence: CDR1 ENHRY, CDR2 SYGVKD. The CDR3 spans 15 residues. The V end lost 2 bases, the J end lost 0 bases, and 11 bases lay between the germline ends. CDR3 nucleotides: TGTGCCATCAGTGAGGTGGGGGCCAACTCCTACGAGCAGTACTTC. As protein: CAISEVGANSYEQYF.

The chain recombines TRBV7-2 with TRBJ2-3; TRBD1 matches 9 bases. This CDR3 region has 18 residues. Unmatched junction bases numbered 11, after V lost 2 bases and J lost 2 bases. Germline loops: CDR1 SGHTA, CDR2 FQGNSA. CDR3 amino acids: CASSLSVADRGLTDTQYF. The DNA for the CDR3 is TGTGCCAGCAGCTTATCTGTTGCGGACAGGGGCCTCACAGATACGCAGTATTTT. The full variable domain, in which reference TRBV7-2 and TRBJ2-3 provide the parts outside the CDR3, is GAGVSQSPSNKVTEKGKDVELRCDPISGHTALYWYRQSLGQGLEFLIYFQGNSAPDKSGLPSDRFSAERTGGSVSTLTIQRTQQEDSAVYLCASSLSVADRGLTDTQYFGPGTRLTVL.